This T cell receptor (beta chain) was profiled in a study of T cell changes during pregnancy in multiple sclerosis. TCRdb's table, derived via immunoSEQ multiplex PCR, lists solely in-frame clones and lacks some. The table includes more than 15,000 clones, around 90% detected once. Unmatched junction bases numbered 9, after V lost 4 bases and J lost 6 bases. From germline, CDR1 is LNHDA and CDR2 SQIVND (reference sequence). The CDR3 is 15 amino acids. This receptor was identified in a female donor in good health, enrolled as a control in a pregnancy study. The rearrangement uses TRBV19 and TRBJ1-5; TRBD1 matches at 7 bases. Specimen: CD8+ T cells from peripheral blood mononuclear cells, collected after pregnancy. CDR3 amino acids: CASSNDRVNGQPQHF. In DNA form, the CDR3 reads TGTGCCAGTAGTAACGACAGGGTGAATGGTCAGCCCCAGCATTTT.